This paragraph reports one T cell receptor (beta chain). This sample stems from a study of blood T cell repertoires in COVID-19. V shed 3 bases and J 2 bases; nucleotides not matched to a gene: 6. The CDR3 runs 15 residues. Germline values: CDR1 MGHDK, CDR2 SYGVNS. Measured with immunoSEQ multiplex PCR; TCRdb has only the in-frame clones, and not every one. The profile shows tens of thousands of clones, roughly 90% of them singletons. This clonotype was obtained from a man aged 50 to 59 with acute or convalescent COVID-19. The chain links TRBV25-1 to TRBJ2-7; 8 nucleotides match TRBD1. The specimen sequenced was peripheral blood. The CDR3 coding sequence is TGTGCCAGCAGTGAGGGGAACAGGGGGACCTACGAGCAGTACTTC. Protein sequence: CASSEGNRGTYEQYF.